These T cell receptor beta chains were read from a single sample in a study of vaccination and CD4 T cells after COVID-19. These receptors lack a known antigen. MiXCR, applied by TCRdb to the PCR reads, yields one record per CDR3 protein. The sample lists around 10,000 distinct CDR3 sequences, about 45% seen once, with roughly 30% in the top ten. The sequenced sample consisted of CD4+ T cells from blood, cultured in vitro. Receptor source: a human donor who had recovered from COVID-19. Each CDR3 is given with its conserved first and last residue. D genes are given only for firm matches. Clone size is shown for a subset of rows, as once, few, many or a class of expanded clone.

TRBV5-5	NA	medium-sized	TRBJ2-5	TGTGCCAGCATCCTCACCGGGGGCAATCAGGAGACCCAGTACTTC	CASILTGGNQETQYF
TRBV20-1	NA	few	TRBJ1-2	TGCAGTGCCCCTAACCCGACAGTGATTAACTATGGCTACACCTTC	CSAPNPTVINYGYTF
TRBV20-1	NA	few	TRBJ1-2	TGCAGTGCTAGAGTGGCCAGCCTTAACTATGGCTACACCTTC	CSARVASLNYGYTF
TRBV21-1	NA	NA	TRBJ1-4	TGTGCCAGCAGCCCTATCCTCTTGACAGGGGGGAATGAAAAACTGTTTTTT	CASSPILLTGGNEKLFF
TRBV7-2	TRBD1	few	TRBJ1-2	TGTGCCAGCAGCCAAACGACAGGGTTCTATGGCTACACCTTC	CASSQTTGFYGYTF
TRBV6-1	NA	medium-sized	TRBJ1-2	TGTGCCAGCAGTGTTCAGGTGAGGGATGGCTACACCTTC	CASSVQVRDGYTF
TRBV7-9	NA	NA	TRBJ2-2	TGTGCCAGCAGCTTTAACCGGGACACCGGGGAGCTGTTTTTT	CASSFNRDTGELFF
TRBV3-1	TRBD1	few	TRBJ1-3	TGTGCCAGCAGCTCTACAGGGGAAGGAAACACCATATATTTT	CASSSTGEGNTIYF
TRBV5-1	NA	few	TRBJ2-1	TGCGCCAGCAGCTTTACTAGCTACAATGAGCAGTTCTTC	CASSFTSYNEQFF
TRBV29-1	TRBD1	few	TRBJ1-1	TGCAGCGGAACCGGGACAGGAACCGCCGAAGCTTTCTTT	CSGTGTGTAEAFF
TRBV12-3/TRBV12-4	NA	NA	TRBJ1-5	TGTGCCAGCAGTCAAATTCGAAGCAATCAGCCCCAGCATTTT	CASSQIRSNQPQHF
TRBV6-1	NA	few	TRBJ1-2	TGTGCCAGCAGTCTAAACCGGGACACAACCCGGGCCTATGGCTACACCTTC	CASSLNRDTTRAYGYTF
TRBV6-5	TRBD1	NA	TRBJ1-1	TGTGCCAGCAGTCTACTCTTCCAACCGACCCAGGACAGGCGGAACACTGAAGCTTTCTTT	CASSLLFQPTQDRRNTEAFF
TRBV12-3/TRBV12-4	TRBD1	NA	TRBJ2-5	TGTGCCAGCAGTCCTGGGACAGGGGGCCGTGAGACCCAGTACTTC	CASSPGTGGRETQYF
TRBV6-2/TRBV6-3	NA	NA	TRBJ1-1	TGTGCCAGCAGCTTCCAGGTAGAGTGGGGCAGAGACACTGAAGCTTTCTTT	CASSFQVEWGRDTEAFF
TRBV6-1	NA	NA	TRBJ2-7	TGTGCCAGCAGTGAGGGATCAGGTCAAGCTTACGAGCAGTACTTC	CASSEGSGQAYEQYF
TRBV7-9	NA	NA	TRBJ2-7	TGTGCCAGCAGCTTAAGTGGTATAACCTACGAGCAGTACTTC	CASSLSGITYEQYF
TRBV2	NA	medium-sized	TRBJ1-5	TGTGCCAGCGGCTCCCTGGGAGGTCAGCCCCAGCATTTT	CASGSLGGQPQHF
TRBV7-2	NA	NA	TRBJ2-7	TGTGCCAGCAGTCCGGGACAAACCAACGAGCAGTACTTC	CASSPGQTNEQYF
TRBV6-2/TRBV6-3	NA	few	TRBJ1-5	TGTGCCAGCAGTCCGGACCTGTCGAGCAATCAGCCCCAGCATTTT	CASSPDLSSNQPQHF
TRBV3-1	NA	once	TRBJ2-2	TGTGCCAGCAGCCAGGCAGGGACCGGGGAGCTGTTTTTT	CASSQAGTGELFF
TRBV6-2/TRBV6-3	NA	NA	TRBJ1-2	TGTGCCAGCAGTTCGATCCAGAGACCGCGGACCTCCTATGGCTACACCTTC	CASSSIQRPRTSYGYTF
TRBV6-2/TRBV6-3	TRBD1	few	TRBJ1-1	TGTGCCAGCAAAGGGACAGGGGAGAACACTGAAGCTTTCTTT	CASKGTGENTEAFF
TRBV4-1	TRBD2	NA	TRBJ2-1	TGCGCCAGCAGCGCCCCGGGACTAGAGATCGGAAATGAGCAGTTCTTC	CASSAPGLEIGNEQFF
TRBV10-3	TRBD2	NA	TRBJ2-1	TGTGCCACCCGAGAGCGGGGCACCTACAATGAGCAGTTCTTC	CATRERGTYNEQFF
TRBV5-4	NA	few	TRBJ1-2	TGTGCCAGCAGCCCAGACAGGTCTGGCTACACCTTC	CASSPDRSGYTF
TRBV6-1	NA	NA	TRBJ1-2	TGTGCCAGCACCCGGGGTGTGGCCGCGAGTATGTTGAATGGCTACACCTTC	CASTRGVAASMLNGYTF
TRBV6-1	TRBD1	few	TRBJ1-2	TGTGCCAGCAGTCCGCAGGGGGTTTTTGGGGCTAACTATGGCTACACCTTC	CASSPQGVFGANYGYTF
TRBV2	TRBD1	NA	TRBJ1-3	TGTGCCAGCAGAACTGGGACAGGGGCTGGAAACACCATATATTTT	CASRTGTGAGNTIYF
TRBV7-8	TRBD1	few	TRBJ1-5	TGTGCCAGCAGCCTGATAGTTGGGACAGGGATTTATAGCAATCAGCCCCAGCATTTT	CASSLIVGTGIYSNQPQHF
TRBV10-3	NA	NA	TRBJ1-6	TGTGCCATCAGTGAGTTACGGGGGCTAAATTCACCCCTCCACTTT	CAISELRGLNSPLHF
TRBV21-1	NA	few	TRBJ1-5	TGTGCCAGCAGCAAAGGAGGGAACGATCAGCCCCAGCATTTT	CASSKGGNDQPQHF
TRBV20-1	NA	few	TRBJ2-5	TGCAGTGCTAGGACCCGACAGACCCAAGAGACCCAGTACTTC	CSARTRQTQETQYF